The 8 T cell receptor beta chains given below trace back to one sample, sequenced in a study of CD8+ T cells in alopecia areata. The treatment: oral pan-JAK inhibitor, 5-10 mg twice daily. cDNA reverse transcribed from extracted RNA served as the sequencing template. Measured with immunoSEQ multiplex PCR; TCRdb has only the in-frame clones, and not every one. The sample contains 200,000 to 250,000 clones, about three fifths of which appear only once. This specimen was CD4+ T cells sorted from blood, taken at week 4, from a patient treated with tofacitinib. The receptors were gathered from a human donor with alopecia areata.

The DNA for the CDR3 is TGTGCCTGGAGTACCGGGACAGGGGGTTATGGCTACACCTTC. Protein product: CAWSTGTGGYGYTF. V is TRBV30 and J is TRBJ1-2; 11 nucleotides align to TRBD1. The junction had 4 bases not matched to a gene; V was cut back by 2 bases and J by 5 bases. The CDR3 runs 14 residues. CDR1 is GTSNPN and CDR2 is SVGIG in the germline V gene (reference sequence).

The chain is built from TRBV6-6 and TRBJ1-2; unclear D gene. CDR1 and CDR2 from the germline V gene are MNHNY and SVGAGI (reference sequence). V was pared by 5 bases and J by 6 bases, with 10 bases between. This CDR3 contains 12 residues. This CDR3 is CASSRFRNGYTF. CDR3 coding DNA: TGTGCCAGCAGTCGATTCCGGAATGGCTACACCTTC.

This clone was counted a few times. The chain links TRBV7-4 to TRBJ1-5, with unresolved D. Germline V CDR1 and CDR2: SGHVT, SQSDAQ. Trimming took off 2 bases at V and 5 bases at J, with 10 bases between the two ends. This CDR3 spans 14 amino acids. CDR3 DNA sequence: TGTGCCAGCAGCTTAAGTCGGGTTCATCAGCCCCAGCATTTT. Translating it yields CASSLSRVHQPQHF.

This clone was seen a handful of times. The chain carries TRBV10-2 and TRBJ2-7, with TRBD2 matching over 7 bases. The trim removed 2 bases at V and 6 bases at J, leaving 7 bases unmatched. The germline V gene encodes CDR1 WSHSY and CDR2 SAAADI. The CDR3 is made up of 14 amino acids. This CDR3 is CASSEGLGGGEQYF. CDR3 DNA sequence: TGCGCCAGCAGTGAGGGACTAGGTGGCGGCGAGCAGTACTTC.

CDR3 nucleotide sequence: TGTGCCAGCAGCCCGGACGGGACTAAAGGTGGTGAGCAGTTCTTC. It yields the protein CASSPDGTKGGEQFF. The V gene is TRBV7-2, the J gene TRBJ2-1; 7 bases match TRBD2. The CDR3 is 15 amino acids. Germline V lookup: CDR1 SGHTA, CDR2 FQGNSA. V lost 5 bases to trimming and J lost 9 bases; unmatched junction nucleotides: 13. Looking up the rest from reference TRBV7-2 and TRBJ2-1 gives the full variable domain: GAGVSQSPSNKVTEKGKDVELRCDPISGHTALYWYRQSLGQGLEFLIYFQGNSAPDKSGLPSDRFSAERTGGSVSTLTIQRTQQEDSAVYLCASSPDGTKGGEQFFGPGTRLTVL.

Only a few counts were recorded for this clone. The gene calls are TRBV5-6 and TRBJ2-7; D is perhaps TRBD1 or TRBD2 (5 bases each). Germline V gene sequence: CDR1 SGHDT, CDR2 YYEEEE. This CDR3 has 15 amino acids. V lost 4 bases, J lost 5 bases, and 19 bases lay in between. The CDR3 here is CASSPMGVAGNEQYF. The CDR3 coding sequence is TGTGCCAGCAGCCCCATGGGGGTGGCAGGGAACGAGCAGTACTTC. Full variable domain (missing parts from reference TRBV5-6 and TRBJ2-7): DAGVTQSPTHLIKTRGQQVTLRCSPKSGHDTVSWYQQALGQGPQFIFQYYEEEERQRGNFPDRFSGHQFPNYSSELNVNALLLGDSALYLCASSPMGVAGNEQYFGPGTRLTVT.

V usage is TRBV7-3 and J usage is TRBJ1-2; possible D gene TRBD1, 6 bases. The V and J ends lost 5 bases and 6 bases respectively, with 13 bases between them. From germline, CDR1 is SGHTA and CDR2 FQGTGA. CDR3 length: 13 residues. The CDR3 DNA sequence: TGTGCCAGCAGCCCACAGGGCTTTGATGGCTACACCTTC. It is translated as CASSPQGFDGYTF.

This chain uses TRBV7-9 with TRBJ2-5, with D tentatively TRBD2 (6 bases). The end of the DNA aligns better with TRBJ2-7, so the J call may be wrong. Germline V gene sequence: CDR1 SEHNR, CDR2 FQNEAQ (reference sequence). The CDR3 spans 13 residues. DNA for the CDR3: TGTGCCAGCAGCCCGCGGGGTCCCTACGAGCAGTACTTC. Translated, it gives CASSPRGPYEQYF.